The 30 T cell receptor beta chains given below trace back to one sample, sequenced in a study of blood T cell repertoires in COVID-19. Data came from immunoSEQ multiplex PCR; TCRdb stores just in-frame clones and leaves some out. The table shows a few hundred thousand clones, with around 88% occurring only once. The source material was peripheral blood. The receptors derive from a man aged 30 to 45 with acute or convalescent COVID-19.

This sequence joins TRBV3-1 (or the pseudogene TRBV3-2) and TRBJ1-2, with D unresolved. CDR3 length: 13 amino acids. The germline V gene has CDR1 LGHDT and CDR2 YNNKEL (reference sequence). Trimming took off 1 base at V and 5 bases at J, with 8 bases between the two ends. CDR3 sequence: CASSQVEDYGYTF. The CDR3 nucleotides read TGTGCCAGCAGCCAAGTGGAGGATTATGGCTACACCTTC.

The gene calls are TRBV5-8 and TRBJ1-5, with 11 bases matching TRBD1. The CDR3 sequence is 17 residues long. Germline V lookup: CDR1 SGHTS, CDR2 YDEGEE. After removal of 1 base from V and 6 bases from J, the junction contained 9 bases not matched to a gene. CDR3 coding DNA: TGTGCCAGCAGCTTGTTGTTAGGGACAGGGGGTTTTCAGCCCCAGCATTTT. This translates into CASSLLLGTGGFQPQHF.

This chain joins TRBV27 and TRBJ2-1, with 11 bases aligning to TRBD1. CDR1 is MNHEY and CDR2 is SMNVEV in the germline V gene (reference sequence). Trimming at V came to 3 bases and at J to 3 bases, leaving 4 bases not matched to a gene. This CDR3 contains 16 residues. The CDR3 loop reads CASSLSGTGGYNEQFF. In nucleotides, the CDR3 is TGTGCCAGCAGTTTGTCCGGGACAGGGGGCTACAATGAGCAGTTCTTC.

Only a few counts were recorded for this clone. The chain joins TRBV19 to TRBJ1-5; no reliable D call. Trimming removed 4 bases from V and 0 bases from J, with 13 bases in between. Germline values: CDR1 LNHDA, CDR2 SQIVND (reference sequence). The CDR3 length is 16 residues. The CDR3 loop reads CASSTLLGHSNQPQHF. The CDR3 bases are TGTGCCAGTAGTACTCTCCTGGGCCATAGCAATCAGCCCCAGCATTTT.

The chain uses TRBV5-4 and TRBJ1-1; D remains unclear. The V gene lost 0 bases and the J gene lost 5 bases, with 14 bases spanning the gap. Germline CDR1 reads SGHNT; CDR2 reads YYREEE (reference sequence). The CDR3 loop spans 15 amino acids. Here the CDR3 DNA reads TGTGCCAGCAGCTTGGCCCTGTCCAGAGGGACTGAAGCTTTCTTT. Amino acid sequence: CASSLALSRGTEAFF. The full variable domain, rest sourced from reference TRBV5-4 and TRBJ1-1, is ETGVTQSPTHLIKTRGQQVTLRCSSQSGHNTVSWYQQALGQGPQFIFQYYREEENGRGNFPPRFSGLQFPNYSSELNVNALELDDSALYLCASSLALSRGTEAFFGQGTRLTVV.

This chain connects TRBV5-6 to TRBJ1-5, with D perhaps matching TRBD1 (6 bases). The CDR3 covers 16 residues. V was shortened by 1 base and J by 3 bases, with 14 bases between the two germline ends. Germline V gives CDR1 SGHDT, CDR2 YYEEEE. This CDR3 reads CASSLRAGAFNQPQHF. The DNA for the CDR3 is TGTGCCAGCAGCTTGCGGGCAGGGGCCTTCAATCAGCCCCAGCATTTT.

This rearrangement joins TRBV7-3 to TRBJ2-3; maybe TRBD2 (5 bases). Germline CDR1 is SGHTA and CDR2 is FQGTGA. This CDR3 has 13 residues. With 3 bases removed from V and 6 bases from J, the gap between germline ends came to 10 bases. CDR3 in amino acids: CASSLEADDTQYF. The CDR3, as DNA: TGTGCCAGCAGCTTGGAGGCAGACGATACGCAGTATTTT.

The rearrangement joins TRBV7-9 to TRBJ1-2; D is possibly TRBD1 (5 bases). V was cut by 6 bases and J by 6 bases, with 23 bases left in between. This CDR3 contains 16 residues. The germline gives CDR1 SEHNR, CDR2 FQNEAQ (reference sequence). This chain's CDR3 is CASRSPAQALWDGYTF. As DNA, the CDR3 is TGTGCCAGCAGATCCCCCGCACAGGCCCTATGGGATGGCTACACCTTC.

This chain joins TRBV3-1 (or the pseudogene TRBV3-2) and TRBJ1-2, with a tentative D call TRBD1 (5 bases). CDR1 and CDR2 from the germline V gene are LGHDT and YNNKEL (reference sequence). This CDR3 is 15 amino acids long. Trimming left V 8 bases short and J 0 bases short, with 16 bases between. DNA for the CDR3: TGTGCCAGCTCGACAGCAGCGACCCCTAACTATGGCTACACCTTC. It specifies CASSTAATPNYGYTF.

The J gene is TRBJ1-3, the V gene TRBV5-1, with 7 bases that match TRBD1. The CDR3 is 15 amino acids. V trimming: 4 bases; J trimming: 4 bases; junction bases outside the gene matches: 8. Germline values: CDR1 SGHRS, CDR2 YFSETQ. This CDR3 reads CASSAGYRGGNTIYF. CDR3 nucleotide sequence: TGCGCCAGCAGCGCGGGATACAGGGGCGGAAACACCATATATTTT.

V is TRBV30 and J is TRBJ2-5, with a tentative D call TRBD2 (5 bases). From germline, CDR1 is GTSNPN and CDR2 SVGIG (reference sequence). Trimming pared 5 bases from V and 2 bases from J, leaving 12 bases between. The CDR3 is 13 residues long. The CDR3 DNA is TGTGCCTGGGCCGGAGGTTTACAAGAGACCCAGTACTTC. Translating it yields CAWAGGLQETQYF. Variable domain in full (rest from reference TRBV30 and TRBJ2-5): SQTIHQWPATLVQPVGSPLSLECTVEGTSNPNLYWYRQAAGRGLQLLFYSVGIGQISSEVPQNLSASRPQDRQFILSSKKLLLSDSGFYLCAWAGGLQETQYFGPGTRLLVL.

The chain couples TRBV7-2 to TRBJ2-5; D not resolved. Germline assignment: CDR1 SGHTA and CDR2 FQGNSA. V shed 0 bases and J shed 1 base, with 6 bases lying between them. The CDR3 covers 14 residues. The CDR3 sequence: CASSLARGQETQYF. CDR3 coding DNA: TGTGCCAGCAGCTTAGCCCGCGGCCAAGAGACCCAGTACTTC.

The chain joins TRBV28 to TRBJ2-1; 8 nucleotides agree with TRBD2. The germline V gene encodes CDR1 MDHEN and CDR2 SYDVKM. The CDR3 consists of 15 residues. J lost 4 bases, V lost 2 bases, and 4 bases had no gene match. CDR3 nucleotides: TGTGCCAGCAGTTTACTCAGCGGGGGTTACAATGAGCAGTTCTTC. It encodes CASSLLSGGYNEQFF.

This chain links TRBV29-1 with TRBJ1-4; D is uncertain. Germline assignment: CDR1 SQVTM and CDR2 ANQGSEA. Between the trimmed V and J ends, which lost 7 bases and 0 bases, there was a span of 12 bases. CDR3 length equals 14 residues. In nucleotides, the CDR3 is TGCAGCGCCCAGGTGGGCGCAACTAATGAAAAACTGTTTTTT. Amino acids: CSAQVGATNEKLFF.

This chain uses TRBV5-1 with TRBJ1-3; D ambiguous. Germline CDR1 and CDR2: SGHRS and YFSETQ. The V and J ends lost 0 bases and 0 bases respectively, with 7 bases between them. This CDR3 spans 15 amino acids. CDR3 bases: TGCGCCAGCAGCTTGGTAACTCTCTCTGGAAACACCATATATTTT. This codes for CASSLVTLSGNTIYF.

This chain uses TRBV19 with TRBJ1-2, with D possibly being TRBD1 (6 bases). Trimming removed 6 bases from V and 3 bases from J, with 11 bases in between. Germline CDR1 LNHDA, CDR2 SQIVND (reference sequence). The CDR3 sequence is 13 residues long. The CDR3 DNA follows: TGTGCCAGTAGCCACAGGGTAGACTATGGCTACACCTTC. It specifies CASSHRVDYGYTF.

The V and J genes are TRBV9 and TRBJ2-2; 10 bases map to TRBD1. Germline V CDR1 and CDR2: SGDLS, YYNGEE. Trimming cost V 3 bases and J 4 bases; bases outside gene matches: 3. This CDR3 is 15 amino acids long. The CDR3 here is CASSGTGGTTGELFF. In DNA, the CDR3 is TGTGCCAGCAGCGGGACAGGGGGGACCACCGGGGAGCTGTTTTTT.

This chain connects TRBV7-5 to TRBJ1-5; TRBD1 is the table's D call, not checked against the DNA. TRBV7-5 constitutes a pseudogene. This CDR3 has 17 residues. The CDR3 region is CARSEEQGQGCTQPQHF. The CDR3, as DNA: TGTGCCAGAAGCGAGGAACAAGGACAGGGCTGCACTCAGCCCCAGCATTTT.

The chain employs TRBV5-4 and TRBJ1-2, with D hard to call. The germline V and J ends were trimmed by 4 bases and 13 bases, with 26 bases remaining between them. The CDR3 is 15 residues long. CDR1 SGHNT and CDR2 YYREEE come from the germline V gene (reference sequence). CDR3 sequence reads: CASSIGEAARVQSTF. For the CDR3, the DNA is TGTGCCAGCAGCATTGGGGAGGCAGCAAGGGTCCAGAGCACCTTC.

V gene TRBV28 combines with J gene TRBJ2-2, with 8 bases that match TRBD1. CDR3 length: 15 amino acids. V was pared by 5 bases and J by 2 bases, with 4 bases of the junction left unmatched. Germline V gene sequence: CDR1 MDHEN, CDR2 SYDVKM. The CDR3: CASSEDRVNTGELFF. The CDR3 DNA follows: TGTGCCAGCAGTGAGGACAGGGTCAACACCGGGGAGCTGTTTTTT.

A single count supports this clone. The rearrangement links TRBV4-1 to TRBJ2-2; no clear D gene. Germline CDR1 MGHRA, CDR2 YSYEKL. The V end was cut by 1 base, the J end by 3 bases, with 12 bases between. The CDR3 has 16 residues. CDR3 residues: CASSQALIPDTGELFF. The CDR3 nucleotides read TGCGCCAGCAGCCAAGCCTTGATTCCGGACACCGGGGAGCTGTTTTTT.

This clone has only one observation. The chain has TRBV11-2 and TRBJ2-5, with D possibly matching TRBD2 (5 bases). V was pared by 1 base and J by 5 bases, with 11 bases between. This CDR3 is built from 14 residues. Germline V gives CDR1 SGHAT, CDR2 FQNNGV. Here the CDR3 reads CASSLGAVGETQYF. The CDR3 bases are TGTGCCAGCAGCTTAGGAGCGGTGGGGGAGACCCAGTACTTC.

This clone has only a few counts. The chain combines TRBV20-1 with TRBJ2-7; D unclear. V was clipped by 3 bases and J by 3 bases, with 6 bases between them. The CDR3 extends over 11 amino acids. Germline V CDR1 and CDR2: DFQATT, SNEGSKA (reference sequence). CDR3 amino acids: CSASTNYEQYF. Here the CDR3 DNA reads TGCAGTGCTAGCACAAACTACGAGCAGTACTTC.

V gene TRBV18 combines with J gene TRBJ1-6, with TRBD1 as a possible D gene (6 bases). The germline V gene has CDR1 KGHSH and CDR2 LQKENI. V was pared by 5 bases and J by 5 bases, with 13 bases between. The CDR3 totals 15 residues. Here the CDR3 DNA reads TGTGCCAGCTCAACTGGCGCAGGGGATAATTCACCCCTCCACTTT. The encoded protein is CASSTGAGDNSPLHF.

The gene calls are TRBV28 and TRBJ2-7, with 10 bases aligning to TRBD1. The CDR3 extends over 15 amino acids. CDR1 is MDHEN, CDR2 SYDVKM, per germline. The trim removed 5 bases at V and 3 bases at J, leaving 7 bases unmatched. The CDR3 here is CASSPSGTGVYEQYF. The CDR3 coding sequence is TGTGCCAGCAGTCCATCCGGGACAGGGGTCTACGAGCAGTACTTC. The full variable domain, rest sourced from reference TRBV28 and TRBJ2-7, is DVKVTQSSRYLVKRTGEKVFLECVQDMDHENMFWYRQDPGLGLRLIYFSYDVKMKEKGDIPEGYSVSREKKERFSLILESASTNQTSMYLCASSPSGTGVYEQYFGPGTRLTVT.

This clone was detected only a few times. V is TRBV29-1 and J is TRBJ1-5, with D perhaps TRBD1 (5 bases). CDR1 is SQVTM and CDR2 is ANQGSEA in the germline V gene. The V gene lost 6 bases and the J gene lost 5 bases, with 17 bases spanning the gap. CDR3 length: 14 amino acids. CDR3 DNA sequence: TGCAGCGTCGTCCAAAGTATACAGGATCAGCCCCAGCATTTT. Translated, it gives CSVVQSIQDQPQHF.

The chain employs TRBV2 and TRBJ2-3; tentative D call: TRBD2 (5 bases). Trimming shortened V by 4 bases and J by 0 bases, and 17 bases separated the two germline ends. The CDR3 contains 17 residues. CDR1 is SNHLY and CDR2 is FYNNEI in the germline V gene. DNA of the CDR3: TGTGCCAGCAGTGGGGGTTATTTGGGCGGGAGCACAGATACGCAGTATTTT. It is translated as CASSGGYLGGSTDTQYF.

The rearrangement uses TRBV5-1 and TRBJ2-2; TRBD1 aligns across 8 bases. This CDR3 region has 20 residues. Germline V gives CDR1 SGHRS, CDR2 YFSETQ. Trimming at V came to 0 bases and at J to 0 bases, leaving 13 bases not matched to a gene. The CDR3: CASSLATGGVGTANTGELFF. The DNA of the CDR3 is TGCGCCAGCAGCTTGGCCACAGGGGGTGTCGGGACTGCGAACACCGGGGAGCTGTTTTTT.

In regard to this clone: Distinct nucleotide sequences in the sample also encode this CDR3. J is TRBJ2-5 and V is TRBV5-1, with D possibly TRBD2 on 6 matching bases. V was pared by 0 bases and J by 3 bases, with 9 bases between. Per the germline V gene, CDR1 is SGHRS and CDR2 is YFSETQ. The CDR3 has 14 residues. The CDR3 DNA sequence: TGCGCCAGCAGCTTGGCCGGAGGGAAAGAGACCCAGTACTTC. Residues: CASSLAGGKETQYF. Based on the CDR3 plus reference TRBV5-1 and TRBJ2-5, the full variable domain is KAGVTQTPRYLIKTRGQQVTLSCSPISGHRSVSWYQQTPGQGLQFLFEYFSETQRNKGNFPGRFSGRQFSNSRSEMNVSTLELGDSALYLCASSLAGGKETQYFGPGTRLLVL.

J is TRBJ2-3 and V is TRBV5-6; 9 bases agree with TRBD2. V lost 2 bases, J lost 6 bases, and 10 bases stayed unmatched. The CDR3 spans 16 residues. Germline V lookup: CDR1 SGHDT, CDR2 YYEEEE. CDR3 nucleotides: TGTGCCAGCAGCTTCGGGGGCGGGAGGGCCACCGATACGCAGTATTTT. This codes for CASSFGGGRATDTQYF.